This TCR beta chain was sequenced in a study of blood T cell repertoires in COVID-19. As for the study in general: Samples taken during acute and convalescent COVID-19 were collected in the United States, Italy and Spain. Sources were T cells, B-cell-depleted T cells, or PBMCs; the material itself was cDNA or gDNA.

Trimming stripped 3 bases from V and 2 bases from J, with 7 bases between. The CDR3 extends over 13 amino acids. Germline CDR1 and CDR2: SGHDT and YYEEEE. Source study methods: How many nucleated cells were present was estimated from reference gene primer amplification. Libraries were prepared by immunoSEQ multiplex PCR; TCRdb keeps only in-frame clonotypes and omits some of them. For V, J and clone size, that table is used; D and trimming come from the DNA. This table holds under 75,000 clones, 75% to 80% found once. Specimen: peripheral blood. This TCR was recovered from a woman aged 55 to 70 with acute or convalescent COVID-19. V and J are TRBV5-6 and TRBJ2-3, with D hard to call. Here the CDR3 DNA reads TGTGCCAGCAGCTCCCCGTTCACAGATACGCAGTATTTT. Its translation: CASSSPFTDTQYF.